The next 15 T cell receptor beta chains were all read from a single sample in a study of blood T cell repertoires in COVID-19. Sequencing was performed with immunoSEQ multiplex PCR; in TCRdb, only in-frame clones are kept and a portion is missing. Among 200,000 to 250,000 clones, 84% were seen once, and the ten largest hold 6.8%. Sequenced input: PBMCs or T cells enriched from blood (not recorded which). The receptor set was obtained from a woman between 35 and 50 years old who had recovered from COVID-19.

This clone turned up a few times. The chain is built from TRBV7-9 and TRBJ2-1; tentatively, D is TRBD2 (7 bases). Germline values: CDR1 SEHNR, CDR2 FQNEAQ (reference sequence). The ends were cut back, 5 bases at V and 7 bases at J, with 18 bases in the middle. The CDR3 is made up of 15 amino acids. The CDR3 DNA is TGTGCCAGCAGCCGGGGGGCTAGCCTGGGTAATGAGCAGTTCTTC. As protein: CASSRGASLGNEQFF. Based on the CDR3 plus reference TRBV7-9 and TRBJ2-1, the full variable domain is DTGVSQNPRHKITKRGQNVTFRCDPISEHNRLYWYRQTLGQGPEFLTYFQNEAQLEKSRLLSDRFSAERPKGSFSTLEIQRTEQGDSAMYLCASSRGASLGNEQFFGPGTRLTVL.

CDR3 region: CATRDRDYEQYV. The CDR3 DNA reads TGTGCAACCCGGGACAGGGATTACGAGCAGTACGTC. The V call is TRBV3-1 (or the pseudogene TRBV3-2), the J call TRBJ2-7; TRBD1 matches at 9 bases. Looked up from germline, CDR1 is LGHDT and CDR2 is YNNKEL (reference sequence). This CDR3 has 12 residues.

The V and J genes are TRBV5-1 and TRBJ2-5; a possible D gene is TRBD2 (5 bases). The germline V and J ends were trimmed by 2 bases and 6 bases, with 14 bases remaining between them. Germline CDR1 reads SGHRS; CDR2 reads YFSETQ. This CDR3 has 14 amino acids. The CDR3 bases are TGCGCCAGCAGCTTAACCCTAATCGGGAAGACCCAGTACTTC. It codes for CASSLTLIGKTQYF.

The V gene is TRBV11-3, the J gene TRBJ2-3, with 11 bases matching TRBD2. The CDR3 has 15 residues. Germline V gene sequence: CDR1 SGHNT, CDR2 YENEEA. The junction had 9 bases not matched to a gene; V was cut back by 5 bases and J by 8 bases. CDR3 residues: CASSLGLAGPITQYF. The CDR3 DNA reads as TGTGCCAGCAGCCTCGGACTAGCGGGCCCCATTACGCAGTATTTT.

This chain joins TRBV3-1 (or the pseudogene TRBV3-2) and TRBJ1-1; the match to TRBD1 covers 10 bases. This CDR3 region has 13 residues. J lost 6 bases, V lost 3 bases, and 1 base had no gene match. CDR1 and CDR2 from the germline V gene are LGHDT and YNNKEL (reference sequence). CDR3 sequence: CASSQGQGSEAFF. Written as DNA, the CDR3 is TGTGCCAGCAGCCAGGGACAGGGGTCTGAAGCTTTCTTT.

The chain employs TRBV18 and TRBJ2-6; D gene uncertain. V was trimmed by 2 bases and J by 0 bases, leaving 8 bases between them. CDR3 length: 16 amino acids. Germline assignment: CDR1 KGHSH and CDR2 LQKENI. The CDR3 loop is CASSPGQTSGANVLTF. The CDR3 region has the DNA TGTGCCAGCTCACCAGGGCAGACCTCTGGGGCCAACGTCCTGACTTTC. Full variable domain (missing parts from reference TRBV18 and TRBJ2-6): NAGVMQNPRHLVRRRGQEARLRCSPMKGHSHVYWYRQLPEEGLKFMVYLQKENIIDESGMPKERFSAEFPKEGPSILRIQQVVRGDSAAYFCASSPGQTSGANVLTFGAGSRLTVL.

The CDR3 region has the DNA TGTGCCAGCAGCCTGCGGGGCGGGAAACCCCCCGAGCAGTACTTC. As protein: CASSLRGGKPPEQYF. The chain uses TRBV3-1 (or the pseudogene TRBV3-2) and TRBJ2-7; D might be TRBD2 (6 bases). Germline CDR1 LGHDT, CDR2 YNNKEL (reference sequence). The CDR3 runs to 15 residues. V was pared by 4 bases and J by 6 bases, with 19 bases between.

The chain is built from TRBV7-2 and TRBJ2-1, with a weak D call TRBD2 (6 bases). This CDR3 is 14 amino acids long. Deletions cut 5 bases from V and 10 bases from J, with 18 bases between. Germline-derived CDR1 and CDR2 are SGHTA and FQGNSA. The chain's CDR3 is CASSARQISGEQFF. CDR3 DNA: TGTGCCAGCAGCGCCCGACAGATCAGCGGGGAGCAGTTCTTC.

The CDR3 bases are TGTGCCAGCTCACCAGACAGCACGGTCGGGGAGCTGTTTTTT. It is translated as CASSPDSTVGELFF. This rearrangement joins TRBV18 to TRBJ2-2; maybe TRBD1 (5 bases). Germline loops: CDR1 KGHSH, CDR2 LQKENI. V dropped 2 bases and J dropped 7 bases, with 11 bases sitting between them. This CDR3 comprises 14 residues.

On this clone itself: This sample also contains other DNA sequences that code for the same CDR3. The chain links TRBV3-1 (or the pseudogene TRBV3-2) to TRBJ2-3, with 7 bases identical to TRBD2. The length of the CDR3 is 15 residues. J was trimmed by 5 bases and V by 2 bases; bases with no gene match: 7. CDR1 is LGHDT and CDR2 is YNNKEL in the germline V gene (reference sequence). CDR3 amino acids: CASSQLAGAGDTQYF. CDR3 DNA sequence: TGTGCCAGCAGCCAATTAGCGGGCGCCGGAGATACGCAGTATTTT.

V usage is TRBV15 and J usage is TRBJ2-7; D call uncertain. Germline loops: CDR1 LNHNV, CDR2 YYDKDF (reference sequence). This CDR3 region has 14 residues. V was clipped by 0 bases and J by 0 bases, with 6 bases between them. The CDR3 is CATSRDSSSYEQYF. CDR3 bases: TGTGCCACCAGCAGAGATTCTAGCTCCTACGAGCAGTACTTC.

This chain uses TRBV9 with TRBJ2-1; D call uncertain. In germline, CDR1 is SGDLS, CDR2 YYNGEE. The CDR3 extends over 10 amino acids. V was pared by 3 bases and J by 8 bases, with 3 bases between. CDR3 DNA: TGTGCCAGCAGCGGGCATGAGCAGTTCTTC. Protein: CASSGHEQFF.

This sequence joins TRBV5-1 and TRBJ1-2, with a tentative D call TRBD1 (6 bases). Trimming cost V 3 bases and J 4 bases, with 22 bases left between them. Germline V CDR1 and CDR2: SGHRS, YFSETQ. The CDR3 runs 17 residues. CDR3 protein: CASSSQGSSDTGYGYTF. The CDR3 DNA reads TGCGCCAGCAGCTCACAGGGCAGTTCCGATACCGGCTATGGCTACACCTTC. Full variable domain (outside the CDR3, taken from reference TRBV5-1 and TRBJ1-2): KAGVTQTPRYLIKTRGQQVTLSCSPISGHRSVSWYQQTPGQGLQFLFEYFSETQRNKGNFPGRFSGRQFSNSRSEMNVSTLELGDSALYLCASSSQGSSDTGYGYTFGSGTRLTVV.

The chain uses TRBV21-1 and TRBJ2-7; TRBD2, the table's D call, was not compared with the DNA. TRBV21-1 is a pseudogene. The CDR3 sequence is 15 residues long. The CDR3 DNA is TGTGCCAGCAGCATGGCCGACGGCGGTACCTACGAGCAGTACGTC. It codes for CASSMADGGTYEQYV.

This rearrangement joins TRBV5-6 to TRBJ1-5, with 7 bases identical to TRBD1. CDR1 and CDR2 (germline): SGHDT, YYEEEE. CDR3 size: 14 residues. V shed 3 bases and J 2 bases; nucleotides not matched to a gene: 2. In nucleotides, the CDR3 is TGTGCCAGCAGCTCCACAGGGGGCAATCAGCCCCAGCATTTT. It translates to CASSSTGGNQPQHF.